The 19 T cell receptor beta chains presented below share a single source sample, sequenced in a study of beta chain features in type 1 diabetes. The sequenced template was cDNA made from the entire isolated RNA. Method: immunoSEQ multiplex PCR; TCRdb's copy keeps in-frame clones and lacks some. The table shows tens of thousands of clones, with around a third occurring only once. Sequenced input: stem cell memory CD4+ T cells from blood. Every receptor here comes from a woman younger than 35 in good health.

This clone has only a few counts. The chain uses TRBV7-3 and TRBJ1-1; D might be TRBD1 (5 bases). Deletions cut 5 bases from V and 2 bases from J, with 9 bases between. The CDR3 consists of 13 residues. In germline, CDR1 is SGHTA, CDR2 FQGTGA. The CDR3 coding sequence is TGTGCCAGCAGCCGGGGGGGTAACACTGAAGCTTTCTTT. Amino acid sequence: CASSRGGNTEAFF.

The V gene is TRBV7-9, the J gene TRBJ1-5; D unclear. Between the trimmed V and J ends, which lost 4 bases and 7 bases, there was a span of 11 bases. This CDR3 is built from 13 residues. Looked up from germline, CDR1 is SEHNR and CDR2 is FQNEAQ (reference sequence). CDR3 bases: TGTGCCAGCAGCTCGGACGGGGAGCAGCCCCAGCATTTT. Its translation: CASSSDGEQPQHF. The full variable domain, with the rest looked up from reference TRBV7-9 and TRBJ1-5, is DTGVSQNPRHKITKRGQNVTFRCDPISEHNRLYWYRQTLGQGPEFLTYFQNEAQLEKSRLLSDRFSAERPKGSFSTLEIQRTEQGDSAMYLCASSSDGEQPQHFGDGTRLSIL.

In this sample, this clone turned up a few times. V and J are TRBV7-9 and TRBJ1-1; 7 bases are shared with TRBD1. V shed 6 bases, J shed 1 base, and the junction held 8 bases outside the gene matches. This CDR3 has 15 residues. CDR1 SEHNR and CDR2 FQNEAQ come from the germline V gene (reference sequence). The CDR3 loop is CASRSSGQENTEAFF. The CDR3 DNA is TGTGCCAGCAGGTCTTCTGGACAGGAGAACACTGAAGCTTTCTTT.

This clone appeared a few times. The chain is built from TRBV6-5 and TRBJ1-4; 7 bases agree with TRBD1. J gave up 2 bases and V 6 bases, and 0 bases lay outside the gene matches. CDR3 size: 13 residues. The germline CDR1 and CDR2 sequences are MNHEY and SVGAGI. CDR3 nucleotide sequence: TGTGCCAGCAGGGGACAGACTAATGAAAAACTGTTTTTT. It is translated as CASRGQTNEKLFF.

This rearrangement joins TRBV7-2 to TRBJ2-3; D remains ambiguous. V lost 2 bases and J 5 bases, leaving 11 bases between the germline ends. The CDR3 runs to 14 residues. CDR1 is SGHTA, CDR2 FQGNSA, per germline. CDR3 bases: TGTGCCAGCAGCTTACTCGACTTGGGAGATACGCAGTATTTT. Its protein product is CASSLLDLGDTQYF.

The sample holds a few counts of this clone. J is TRBJ2-5 and V is TRBV6-1; no clear D. This CDR3 comprises 12 residues. The V and J ends lost 4 bases and 5 bases respectively, with 8 bases between them. Germline CDR1 and CDR2: MNHNS and SASEGT. The CDR3 sequence is CASSALSETQYF. CDR3 in DNA: TGTGCCAGCAGTGCCCTCAGTGAGACCCAGTACTTC.

This clone has only a few counts. The chain carries TRBV7-2 and TRBJ1-1, with 8 bases lining up with TRBD1. The germline V gene encodes CDR1 SGHTA and CDR2 FQGNSA. The ends lost 4 bases at V and 4 bases at J; junction bases unmatched: 5. The CDR3 contains 14 residues. The CDR3 sequence: CASSWTGSGTEAFF. The CDR3 bases are TGTGCCAGCAGCTGGACAGGGTCGGGCACTGAAGCTTTCTTT.

The V gene is TRBV5-4, the J gene TRBJ2-5, with 9 nucleotides matching TRBD2. The CDR3 is 15 amino acids. Germline V gives CDR1 SGHNT, CDR2 YYREEE (reference sequence). Trimming cost V 9 bases and J 2 bases; bases outside gene matches: 11. As DNA, the CDR3 is TGTGCCACCTCACCTAGCGGGGAACCTCAAGAGACCCAGTACTTC. Its protein product is CATSPSGEPQETQYF.

This chain links TRBV11-3 with TRBJ1-2, with TRBD1 matching over 7 bases. V shed 5 bases and J 2 bases; nucleotides not matched to a gene: 5. The CDR3 extends over 14 amino acids. The V gene's germline CDR1 is SGHNT and CDR2 YENEEA. CDR3 in amino acids: CASSPQTGNYGYTF. The CDR3 DNA follows: TGTGCCAGCAGCCCTCAGACAGGGAACTATGGCTACACCTTC.

This clone was picked up one time. The CDR3 here is CASSQTNRGTEAFF. The CDR3 DNA reads TGCGCCAGCAGCCAAACTAACAGGGGAACTGAAGCTTTCTTT. This chain links TRBV4-1 with TRBJ1-1; TRBD1 aligns across 7 bases. Germline CDR1 is MGHRA and CDR2 is YSYEKL. With V trimmed by 2 bases and J by 5 bases, 5 bases remained unmatched. There are 14 residues in the CDR3.

The rearrangement links TRBV5-4 to TRBJ2-6, with a weak D call TRBD1 (5 bases). Trimming removed 3 bases at V and 4 bases at J, with 11 bases between. CDR1 is SGHNT and CDR2 is YYREEE in the germline V gene (reference sequence). This CDR3 has 15 residues. CDR3 in DNA: TGTGCCAGCAGCTGGGCAGGGATCGGGGCCAACGTCCTGACTTTC. Translated, it gives CASSWAGIGANVLTF. Combining the CDR3 with reference TRBV5-4 and TRBJ2-6 gives the whole variable domain ETGVTQSPTHLIKTRGQQVTLRCSSQSGHNTVSWYQQALGQGPQFIFQYYREEENGRGNFPPRFSGLQFPNYSSELNVNALELDDSALYLCASSWAGIGANVLTFGAGSRLTVL.

The chain combines TRBV27 with TRBJ2-1, with TRBD2 matching 10 bases. CDR1 and CDR2 from the germline V gene are MNHEY and SMNVEV (reference sequence). V lost 4 bases to trimming and J lost 2 bases; unmatched junction nucleotides: 5. The CDR3 runs to 16 residues. In nucleotides, the CDR3 is TGTGCCAGCAGTTCGCTTCTAGCGGGAGCCTACAATGAGCAGTTCTTC. Amino acid sequence: CASSSLLAGAYNEQFF.

This clone occurred a few times. The CDR3 loop is CASSTGLQITTDTQYF. In nucleotides, the CDR3 is TGTGCCAGCAGCACGGGACTACAGATCACCACAGATACGCAGTATTTT. The chain combines TRBV9 with TRBJ2-3, with 7 bases lining up with TRBD2. V lost 4 bases to trimming and J lost 2 bases; unmatched junction nucleotides: 10. CDR1 is SGDLS and CDR2 is YYNGEE in the germline V gene. This CDR3 comprises 16 residues.

J is TRBJ1-6 and V is TRBV14; no clear D. Germline V gene sequence: CDR1 SGHDN, CDR2 FVKESK. Trimming took off 6 bases at V and 8 bases at J, with 11 bases between the two ends. The CDR3 loop spans 13 amino acids. The chain's CDR3 is CASSRSRDSPLHF. CDR3 sequence (DNA): TGTGCCAGCAGTAGATCGAGGGATTCACCCCTCCACTTT.

The rearrangement joins TRBV28 to TRBJ1-2, with D hard to call. Trimming took 5 bases from V and 7 from J, leaving 23 bases between them. The germline V gene has CDR1 MDHEN and CDR2 SYDVKM. The CDR3 totals 16 residues. CDR3 in amino acids: CASSPPSGRRNGGYTF. The CDR3 coding sequence is TGTGCCAGCAGTCCCCCCTCCGGCAGGAGGAATGGTGGCTACACCTTC.

The chain carries TRBV5-1 and TRBJ1-2; 7 bases align to TRBD1. The CDR3 consists of 13 residues. V lost 4 bases to trimming and J lost 4 bases; unmatched junction nucleotides: 4. CDR1 is SGHRS and CDR2 is YFSETQ in the germline V gene. CDR3 sequence: CASSQQGPYGYTF. DNA of the CDR3: TGCGCCAGCAGCCAACAGGGGCCCTATGGCTACACCTTC.

The chain joins TRBV15 to TRBJ2-3; a weak D match, TRBD2 (5 bases). CDR1 is LNHNV, CDR2 YYDKDF, per germline (reference sequence). The CDR3 totals 17 residues. Trimming removed 5 bases at V and 3 bases at J, with 21 bases between. CDR3 nucleotide sequence: TGTGCCACCAGCCACGAGCGGCAGGAGCGGCGAACAGATACGCAGTATTTT. Amino acids: CATSHERQERRTDTQYF.

This clone came up a few times. The V call is TRBV29-1, the J call TRBJ2-3; 10 positions agree with TRBD2. Trimming took 3 bases from V and 0 from J; bases not matched to a gene: 6. Looked up from germline, CDR1 is SQVTM and CDR2 is ANQGSEA. The CDR3 consists of 16 residues. The CDR3 nucleotides are TGCAGCGTTGAGCCTAGCGGGGGCACTAGCACAGATACGCAGTATTTT. Translation gives CSVEPSGGTSTDTQYF.

The count of this clone is one. The chain uses TRBV6-5 and TRBJ2-7, with 8 bases fitting TRBD2. V was clipped by 8 bases and J by 4 bases; unmatched bases: 10. The length of the CDR3 is 14 residues. CDR1 is MNHEY and CDR2 is SVGAGI in the germline V gene. For the CDR3, the DNA is TGTGCCAGCCGGAGGGAGCGGGAGAGATACGAGCAGTACTTC. Translating gives CASRRERERYEQYF.